This T cell receptor beta chain appears in the sequencing data of a study of blood T cell repertoires in COVID-19. Overall study: Samples representing acute and convalescent COVID-19 were sourced from the United States, Italy and Spain. PBMCs, B-cell-depleted T cells, or T cells provided the cDNA or gDNA that made up the material.

Per the study methods: Cell counts per sample came from amplifying reference gene primers. This table comes from immunoSEQ multiplex PCR, and its TCRdb copy is limited to in-frame clones, with some not included. D and trimming were read from the DNA, whereas the V and J calls and clone size are those reported in that table. The table shows approximately 100,000 clones, with roughly 91% occurring only once. The junction had 9 bases not matched to a gene; V was cut back by 6 bases and J by 5 bases. The CDR3 sequence is 14 residues long. Germline V gene lookup returns CDR1 MDHEN and CDR2 SYDVKM. The V and J genes are TRBV28 and TRBJ1-2, with TRBD1 identical over 7 bases. The sample comprised peripheral blood. This sequence was found in a human donor in a cohort sampled during active COVID-19. In DNA, the CDR3 is TGTGCCAGCAGGACGACAGGGAGCGCTTATGGCTACACCTTC. Amino acid sequence: CASRTTGSAYGYTF.